The entry below describes one T cell receptor beta chain. This CDR3 region has 15 residues. J gave up 1 base and V 5 bases, and 7 bases lay outside the gene matches. Germline-derived CDR1 and CDR2 are SGHTA and FQGNSA. These data originate in a study of shared clonotypes between healthy human individuals. TCRdb's table, derived via immunoSEQ multiplex PCR, lists solely in-frame clones and lacks some. The sample records fewer than 500,000 clones, nearly 80% being singletons. The sample taken for sequencing was PBMCs. The chain recombines TRBV7-2 with TRBJ1-1; TRBD1 matches 7 bases. This clonotype originated in a middle-aged woman in good health. Some clones in this sample may be carry-over from other donors' samples. The CDR3 is CASSPDRAGNTEAFF. In DNA form, the CDR3 reads TGTGCCAGCAGCCCCGACAGGGCAGGGAACACTGAAGCTTTCTTT.